The clone carrying this T cell receptor beta chain is a singleton in its sample. Its target is not known. Within the sample, other DNA sequences also encode this same CDR3. This sample is part of a study of beta chain features in type 1 diabetes. J lost 9 bases, V lost 5 bases, and 12 bases had no gene match. The CDR3 loop spans 16 amino acids. Per germline, CDR1 SGDLS and CDR2 YYNGEE. The study's findings and limits: Since sequencing was performed on cDNA, cells with high TCR expression could be over-represented. It was not settled here whether HLA type affects TCRB rearrangement.

Expressed TCRB transcripts were sequenced because the isolated RNA had all been reverse transcribed beforehand. Using immunoSEQ multiplex PCR, the repertoire was profiled, and TCRdb retains in-frame clones only, with some absent. Seen here are fewer than 20,000 clones, 55% observed once, and the top ten hold 0.45% to 0.55%. The sequence was collected from a woman younger than 35 in good health. This chain uses TRBV9 with TRBJ2-1; 12 bases fit TRBD2. Sequencing was performed on stem cell memory CD4+ T cells from blood. CDR3 DNA sequence: TGTGCCAGCAGAAGTTTCGGACTAGCGGGATCGGGTGAGCAGTTCTTC. It yields the protein CASRSFGLAGSGEQFF.